The T cell receptor beta chain described here comes from a study of T-cell reconstitution after alpha-beta-depleted transplantation in children. Preparing the TCRbeta library involved the use of unique molecular identifiers. TCRdb called the PCR reads again in MiXCR, with one record for every CDR3 protein. The data hold some 78,000 distinct CDR3 sequences, with roughly 13% observed a single time. Overall study findings and caveats: In some patients, recipient T cells and intrathymic progenitors surviving conditioning explained high day-60 diversity. Expanded clones from the graft, numbering several hundred, reportedly supplied alpha-beta T cells about two months after transplant. Newly made T cells mostly supplied T-cell counts and diversity one year after transplant.

This clonotype was detected many times. Its antigen remains unidentified. The CDR3 has 15 amino acids. Germline CDR1 and CDR2: SGHRS and YFSETQ. Trimming removed 0 bases from V and 6 bases from J, with 14 bases in between. The TCR originated in a male patient aged 2 to 9 who had a stem cell transplant for acute lymphoblastic leukemia, so the T cells may come from the graft donor. The sequenced sample was PBMCs, mostly from graft donor cells, obtained 180 days after TCRalphabeta/CD19-depleted stem cell transplant. J is TRBJ2-3 and V is TRBV5-1; tentative D call: TRBD1 (6 bases). The CDR3 DNA follows: TGCGCCAGCAGCTTGGAGGGACACCACACGGATACGCAGTATTTT. It yields the protein CASSLEGHHTDTQYF. Supplemented by reference TRBV5-1 and TRBJ2-3, the full variable domain reads KAGVTQTPRYLIKTRGQQVTLSCSPISGHRSVSWYQQTPGQGLQFLFEYFSETQRNKGNFPGRFSGRQFSNSRSEMNVSTLELGDSALYLCASSLEGHHTDTQYFGPGTRLTVL.